The 15 T cell receptor beta chains in this list originate from one sample, sequenced in a study of blood T cells in healthy people across ages. A second about 7 to 12 cycle PCR used barcoded and J-beta primers. One entry per CDR3 protein results from TCRdb running MiXCR on the 5' RACE reads. The repertoire includes about 840,000 distinct CDR3 sequences, roughly 29% of them detected once, and roughly a tenth sits in the top ten. Separately, the same data were catalogued under a study of T cells of mothers and their children.

The sample taken for sequencing was blood. Receptors were obtained from a woman in her thirties or forties in good health.

The J gene is TRBJ2-3, the V gene TRBV9; the D is unclear. Germline assignment: CDR1 SGDLS and CDR2 YYNGEE. The germline V and J ends were trimmed by 1 base and 2 bases, with 8 bases remaining between them. This CDR3 is 14 amino acids long. The DNA for the CDR3 is TGTGCCAGCAGCGTATACGGCTTCACAGATACGCAGTATTTT. Residues: CASSVYGFTDTQYF.

This clonotype has more than one count but fewer than ten. The gene calls are TRBV9 and TRBJ2-1, with 10 bases fitting TRBD2. Germline CDR1 is SGDLS and CDR2 is YYNGEE. The CDR3 runs 15 residues. Unmatched junction bases numbered 7, after V lost 2 bases and J lost 8 bases. The CDR3 region is CASSVSPSGGDEQFF. The CDR3 DNA reads TGTGCCAGCAGCGTCTCTCCTAGCGGGGGAGATGAGCAGTTCTTC.

This clonotype was found many times. The chain links TRBV29-1 to TRBJ1-5; TRBD1 aligns across 9 bases. The CDR3 loop spans 14 amino acids. Germline assignment: CDR1 SQVTM and CDR2 ANQGSEA. Losses at the gene ends were 6 bases for V and 5 bases for J; bases not matched to a gene: 8. CDR3 DNA sequence: TGCAGCGTGCGAACAGGGGGCGTGGATCAGCCCCAGCATTTT. It yields the protein CSVRTGGVDQPQHF.

Concerning this clonotype: Being one base from a much bigger clone, this may be a read error. The rearrangement links TRBV7-2 to TRBJ1-5; perhaps TRBD1 as D (6 bases). From germline, CDR1 is SGHTA and CDR2 FQGNSA. The CDR3 is made up of 14 amino acids. V was cut by 4 bases and J by 2 bases, with 9 bases left in between. The CDR3 bases are TGTGCCAGCAGCTGGAGGGGGGGCAATCAGCCCCAGCATTTT. Residues: CASSWRGGNQPQHF.

This clonotype was observed at least ten times. The chain carries TRBV7-2 and TRBJ2-5; D call uncertain. The CDR3 consists of 12 residues. Between the trimmed V and J ends, which lost 4 bases and 7 bases, there was a span of 10 bases. Germline V gene lookup returns CDR1 SGHTA and CDR2 FQGNSA. In nucleotides, the CDR3 is TGTGCCAGCAGCTCATACGAAGGGACCCAGTACTTC. Its translation is CASSSYEGTQYF.

This clonotype was detected ten times or more. The V and J genes are TRBV7-8 and TRBJ2-7; tentatively, D is TRBD1 (6 bases). The CDR3 runs 15 residues. Trimming pared 5 bases from V and 0 bases from J, leaving 14 bases between. Germline V lookup: CDR1 SGHVS, CDR2 FQNEAQ. The CDR3 protein is CASSITGTPSYEQYF. The CDR3 DNA follows: TGTGCCAGCAGCATAACGGGGACACCCTCCTACGAGCAGTACTTC.

Comments on this clonotype: Since the CDR3 does not end with the conserved phenylalanine or tryptophan, this likely comes from a read error. CDR3 region: CSARGGNYGYTC. The DNA of the CDR3 is TGCAGTGCTAGGGGTGGTAACTATGGCTACACCTGC. The V gene is TRBV20-1, the J gene TRBJ1-2; the D is unclear. The V gene's germline CDR1 is DFQATT and CDR2 SNEGSKA (reference sequence). This CDR3 spans 12 amino acids. The germline V and J ends were trimmed by 3 bases and 1 base, with 6 bases remaining between them.

This clonotype was counted at least ten times. This chain uses TRBV6-2 or TRBV6-3 with TRBJ2-7, with 7 positions matching TRBD1. V shed 0 bases and J 4 bases; nucleotides not matched to a gene: 6. The CDR3 has 15 amino acids. Germline CDR1 reads MNHEY; CDR2 reads SVGEGT. CDR3 sequence: CASSYSPGQTYEQYF. In DNA, the CDR3 is TGTGCCAGCAGTTACTCTCCGGGACAGACATACGAGCAGTACTTC.

This clonotype was recorded many times. The rearrangement links TRBV4-1 to TRBJ1-4, with a weak D call TRBD1 (6 bases). V was clipped by 5 bases and J by 0 bases, with 10 bases between them. The CDR3 runs to 15 residues. Germline CDR1 and CDR2: MGHRA and YSYEKL. For the CDR3, the DNA is TGCGCCAGCAGCATAGGGGGGGCAACTAATGAAAAACTGTTTTTT. Encoded protein: CASSIGGATNEKLFF.

This chain links TRBV20-1 with TRBJ1-5, with D tentatively TRBD1 (6 bases). From germline, CDR1 is DFQATT and CDR2 SNEGSKA (reference sequence). V shed 0 bases and J shed 2 bases, with 11 bases lying between them. This CDR3 contains 15 residues. In DNA form, the CDR3 reads TGCAGTGCTAGAGATAATCAGGGGCGCAATCAGCCCCAGCATTTT. It is translated as CSARDNQGRNQPQHF.

This clonotype occurred a few times. The chain carries TRBV28 and TRBJ2-3; the match to TRBD2 covers 8 bases. The CDR3 has 12 amino acids. Germline CDR1 MDHEN, CDR2 SYDVKM. J was trimmed by 5 bases and V by 8 bases; bases with no gene match: 3. The CDR3 sequence: CASQRGLDTQYF. In DNA form, the CDR3 reads TGTGCCAGCCAGCGGGGGCTAGATACGCAGTATTTT. Full variable domain (rest looked up from reference TRBV28 and TRBJ2-3): DVKVTQSSRYLVKRTGEKVFLECVQDMDHENMFWYRQDPGLGLRLIYFSYDVKMKEKGDIPEGYSVSREKKERFSLILESASTNQTSMYLCASQRGLDTQYFGPGTRLTVL.

CDR3: CASGPRRYEKLFF. DNA of the CDR3: TGTGCCAGCGGGCCCCGACGGTATGAAAAACTGTTTTTT. This chain connects TRBV6-1 to TRBJ1-4; D is ambiguous. Trimming left V 8 bases short and J 6 bases short, with 13 bases between. CDR1 and CDR2 from the germline V gene are MNHNS and SASEGT. The CDR3 contains 13 residues.

This clonotype came up many times. The chain links TRBV6-6 to TRBJ1-2; 9 nucleotides align to TRBD1. Germline assignment: CDR1 MNHNY and CDR2 SVGAGI (reference sequence). V shed 6 bases and J 6 bases; nucleotides not matched to a gene: 11. This CDR3 is 15 amino acids long. In DNA form, the CDR3 reads TGTGCCAGCAGGCCCCCGGGACAGGGCACTGATGGCTACACCTTC. Residues: CASRPPGQGTDGYTF.

In its sample, this clonotype was seen many times. The gene calls are TRBV10-3 and TRBJ2-1, with TRBD1 matching 8 bases. CDR1 ENHRY and CDR2 SYGVKD come from the germline V gene. This CDR3 is 15 amino acids long. V shed 6 bases, J shed 4 bases, and the junction held 8 bases outside the gene matches. The CDR3, as DNA: TGTGCCATCAGGGCAGGGCAGGGGGCTTACAATGAGCAGTTCTTC. It specifies CAIRAGQGAYNEQFF.

This clonotype came up many times. CDR3 coding DNA: TGTGCCAGCAGCCCGGGGACTAGCGGGGGGACAGATACGCAGTATTTT. It yields the protein CASSPGTSGGTDTQYF. The chain employs TRBV7-8 and TRBJ2-3; the match to TRBD2 covers 15 bases. The CDR3 sequence is 16 residues long. Germline lookup yields CDR1 SGHVS and CDR2 FQNEAQ. Losses at the gene ends were 5 bases for V and 3 bases for J; bases not matched to a gene: 3.